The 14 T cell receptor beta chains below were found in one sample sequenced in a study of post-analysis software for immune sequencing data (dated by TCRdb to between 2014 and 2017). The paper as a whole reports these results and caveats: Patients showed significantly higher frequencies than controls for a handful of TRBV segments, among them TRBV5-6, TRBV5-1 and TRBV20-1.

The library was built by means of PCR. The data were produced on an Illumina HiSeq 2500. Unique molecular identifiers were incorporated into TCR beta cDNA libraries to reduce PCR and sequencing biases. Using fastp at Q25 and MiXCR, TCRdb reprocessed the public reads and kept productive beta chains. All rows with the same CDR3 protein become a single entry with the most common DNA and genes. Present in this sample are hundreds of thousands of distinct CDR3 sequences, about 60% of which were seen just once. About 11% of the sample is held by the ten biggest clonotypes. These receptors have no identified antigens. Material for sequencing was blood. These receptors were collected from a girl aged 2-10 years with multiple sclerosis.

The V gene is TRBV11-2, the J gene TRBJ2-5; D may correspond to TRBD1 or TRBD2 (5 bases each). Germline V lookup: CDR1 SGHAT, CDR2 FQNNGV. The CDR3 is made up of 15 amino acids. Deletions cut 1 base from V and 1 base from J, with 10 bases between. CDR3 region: CASSLAGPGQETQYF. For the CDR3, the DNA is TGTGCCAGCAGCTTAGCGGGACCAGGCCAAGAGACCCAGTACTTC.

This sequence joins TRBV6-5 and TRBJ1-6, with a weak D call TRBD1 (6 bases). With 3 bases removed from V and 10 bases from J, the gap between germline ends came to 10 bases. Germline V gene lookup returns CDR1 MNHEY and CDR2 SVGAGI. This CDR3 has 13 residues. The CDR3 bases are TGTGCCAGCAGTTATAGGGGGAACTCACCCCTCCACTTT. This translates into CASSYRGNSPLHF.

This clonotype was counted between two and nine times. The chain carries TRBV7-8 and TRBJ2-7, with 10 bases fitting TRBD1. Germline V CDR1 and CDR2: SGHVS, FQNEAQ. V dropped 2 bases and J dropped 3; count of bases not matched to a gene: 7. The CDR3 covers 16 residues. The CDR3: CASSLRRTGGDYEQYF. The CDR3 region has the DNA TGTGCCAGCAGCTTAAGGCGGACAGGGGGAGACTACGAGCAGTACTTC.

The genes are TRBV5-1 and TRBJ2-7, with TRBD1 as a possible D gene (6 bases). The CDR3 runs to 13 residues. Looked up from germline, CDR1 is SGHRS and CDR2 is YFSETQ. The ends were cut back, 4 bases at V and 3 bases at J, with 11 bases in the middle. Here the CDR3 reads CASSTGQYYEQYF. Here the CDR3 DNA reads TGCGCCAGCAGCACCGGACAGTACTACGAGCAGTACTTC.

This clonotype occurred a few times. The CDR3 DNA is TGCAGCGTTGGGGGGCCTCGGTACCAAGAGACCCAGTACTTC. It is translated as CSVGGPRYQETQYF. The chain combines TRBV29-1 with TRBJ2-5; possibly TRBD1 for D (6 bases). V lost 4 bases and J lost 0, with 12 bases in between. Germline lookup yields CDR1 SQVTM and CDR2 ANQGSEA. The CDR3 consists of 14 residues. Supplemented by reference TRBV29-1 and TRBJ2-5, the full variable domain reads SAVISQKPSRDICQRGTSLTIQCQVDSQVTMMFWYRQQPGQSLTLIATANQGSEATYESGFVIDKFPISRPNLTFSTLTVSNMSPEDSSIYLCSVGGPRYQETQYFGPGTRLLVL.

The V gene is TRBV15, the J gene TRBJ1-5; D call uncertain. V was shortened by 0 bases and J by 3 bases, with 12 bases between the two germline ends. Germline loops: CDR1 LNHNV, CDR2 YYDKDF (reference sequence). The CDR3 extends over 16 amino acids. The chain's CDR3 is CATSRDQSGNNQPQHF. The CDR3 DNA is TGTGCCACCAGCAGAGATCAATCCGGGAACAATCAGCCCCAGCATTTT.

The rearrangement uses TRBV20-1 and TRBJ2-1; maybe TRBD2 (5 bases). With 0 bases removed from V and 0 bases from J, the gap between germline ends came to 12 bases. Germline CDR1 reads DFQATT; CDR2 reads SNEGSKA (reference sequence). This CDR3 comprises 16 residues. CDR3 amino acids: CSARDRSSRSYNEQFF. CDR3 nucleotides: TGCAGTGCTAGAGATCGCTCTAGCCGCTCCTACAATGAGCAGTTCTTC.

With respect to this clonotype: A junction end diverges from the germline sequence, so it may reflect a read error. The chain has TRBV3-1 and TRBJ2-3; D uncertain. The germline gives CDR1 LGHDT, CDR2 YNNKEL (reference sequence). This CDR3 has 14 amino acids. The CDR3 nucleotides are TGTGTCAGCAGCCACCCACCGCAAAGGGATACGCAGTATTTT. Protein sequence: CVSSHPPQRDTQYF.

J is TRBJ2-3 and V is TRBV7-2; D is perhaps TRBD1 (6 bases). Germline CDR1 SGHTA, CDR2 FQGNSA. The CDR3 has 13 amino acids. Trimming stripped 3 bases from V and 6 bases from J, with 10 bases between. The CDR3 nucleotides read TGTGCCAGCAGCTTTATAACAGGGGATACGCAGTATTTT. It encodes CASSFITGDTQYF.

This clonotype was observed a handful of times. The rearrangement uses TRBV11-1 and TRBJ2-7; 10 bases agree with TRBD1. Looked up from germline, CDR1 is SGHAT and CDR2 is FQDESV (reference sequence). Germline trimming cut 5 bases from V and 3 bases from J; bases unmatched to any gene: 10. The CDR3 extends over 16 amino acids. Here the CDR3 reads CASSASTGGAFYEQYF. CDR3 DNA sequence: TGTGCCAGCAGCGCGTCGACAGGGGGCGCGTTCTACGAGCAGTACTTC.

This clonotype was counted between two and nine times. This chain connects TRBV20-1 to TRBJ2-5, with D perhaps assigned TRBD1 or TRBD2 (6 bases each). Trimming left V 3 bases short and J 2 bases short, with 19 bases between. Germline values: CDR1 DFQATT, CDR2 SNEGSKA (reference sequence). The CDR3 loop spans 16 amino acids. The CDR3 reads CSARPLGGRGQETQYF. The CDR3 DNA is TGCAGTGCTAGGCCTCTAGGGGGGCGAGGACAAGAGACCCAGTACTTC.

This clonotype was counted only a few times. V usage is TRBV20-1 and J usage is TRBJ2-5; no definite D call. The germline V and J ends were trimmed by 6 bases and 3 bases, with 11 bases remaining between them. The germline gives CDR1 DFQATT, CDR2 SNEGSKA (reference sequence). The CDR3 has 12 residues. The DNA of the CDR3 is TGCAGTGCGTACGGAGCAGAAGAGACCCAGTACTTC. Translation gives CSAYGAEETQYF.

The CDR3 region is CSVDFWELNTEAFF. Written as DNA, the CDR3 is TGCAGCGTTGATTTCTGGGAATTGAACACTGAAGCTTTCTTT. The V gene is TRBV29-1, the J gene TRBJ1-1; D call uncertain. The CDR3 has 14 residues. The germline CDR1 and CDR2 sequences are SQVTM and ANQGSEA. Trimming took off 3 bases at V and 0 bases at J, with 11 bases between the two ends. The full variable domain, its missing parts supplied by reference TRBV29-1 and TRBJ1-1, is SAVISQKPSRDICQRGTSLTIQCQVDSQVTMMFWYRQQPGQSLTLIATANQGSEATYESGFVIDKFPISRPNLTFSTLTVSNMSPEDSSIYLCSVDFWELNTEAFFGQGTRLTVV.

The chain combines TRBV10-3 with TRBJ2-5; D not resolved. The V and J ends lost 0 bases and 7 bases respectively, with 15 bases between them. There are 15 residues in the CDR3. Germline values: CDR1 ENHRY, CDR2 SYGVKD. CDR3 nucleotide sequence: TGTGCCATCAGTGAGTCGCAGGACCTCCGTCGGACCCAGTACTTC. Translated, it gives CAISESQDLRRTQYF.